The present entry profiles one T cell receptor beta chain with its context. The data stem from a study of blood T cell repertoires in COVID-19. How the authors handled the data: Estimated nucleated cell counts came from reference gene primer amplification. Clones were read by immunoSEQ multiplex PCR, and TCRdb kept only the in-frame ones, dropping some. The V and J calls and clone size were taken over from that table, and D and trimming were inferred from the DNA. The sample holds about 160,000 clones, roughly 90% seen once. The CDR3 is made up of 12 amino acids. V was trimmed by 6 bases and J by 1 base, leaving 6 bases between them. CDR1 MNHEY and CDR2 SVGAGI come from the germline V gene.

The receptor comes from a man aged 55 to 70 with active or convalescent COVID-19. The chain recombines TRBV6-5 with TRBJ1-2; D ambiguous. The material sequenced was peripheral blood. In nucleotides, the CDR3 is TGTGCCAGCAGATCAAATAACTATGGCTACACCTTC. This gives the protein CASRSNNYGYTF.